This is a list of T cell receptor beta chains from one sample in a study of STAT3 mutations in large granular lymphocyte leukemia. Assay: immunoSEQ multiplex PCR; the TCRdb copy retains only in-frame clones and omits some. The data contain roughly 10,000 clones, approximately 90% of them singletons. The source material was peripheral blood mononuclear cells. These receptors were taken from a man aged 55 to 69 with T-cell large granular lymphocyte leukemia. Some clones in this sample may be carry-over from other donors' samples. Each CDR3 is given with its conserved first and last residue. D genes are given only for firm matches. The size field is filled for only some rows; it gives once, few, many or a size class.

clone_size	j_call	d_call	v_call	cdr3_aa	cdr3_nt
.	TRBJ2-1	TRBD2	TRBV19	CASSLAGGRDEQFF	TGTGCCAGTTCGCTAGCGGGAGGGCGCGATGAGCAGTTCTTC
.	TRBJ2-3	.	TRBV10-2	CASSAVGLTDTQYF	TGCGCCAGCAGTGCCGTAGGACTAACAGATACGCAGTATTTT
.	TRBJ2-5	TRBD2	TRBV6-1	CASSELGASGSRETQYF	TGTGCCAGCAGTGAATTAGGGGCTAGCGGGAGTAGAGAGACCCAGTACTTC
.	TRBJ2-3	.	TRBV15	CATSATPTGLATDTQYF	TGTGCCACCAGCGCCACTCCCACGGGTCTCGCTACAGATACGCAGTATTTT
.	TRBJ2-7	.	TRBV5-1	CASSLDPSSYEQYF	TGCGCCAGCAGCTTGGATCCCAGCTCCTACGAGCAGTACTTC
once	TRBJ2-7	.	TRBV7-9	CASGDGSYEQYF	TGTGCCAGCGGGGACGGGTCCTACGAGCAGTACTTC
.	TRBJ2-5	TRBD2	TRBV15	CATSREPTLSAVAGLQETQYF	TGTGCCACCAGCAGAGAACCCACACTTTCTGCGGTAGCGGGGCTCCAAGAGACCCAGTACTTC
.	TRBJ2-7	.	TRBV5-4	CASSREVSTYEQYF	TGTGCCAGCAGCCGCGAAGTGTCTACCTACGAGCAGTACTTC
.	TRBJ1-2	.	TRBV5-1	CASSLGMTDGYTF	TGCGCCAGCAGCTTGGGGATGACGGATGGCTACACCTTC
.	TRBJ2-1	.	TRBV4-3	CASSQDERAQFF	TGCGCCAGCAGCCAAGATGAAAGGGCGCAGTTCTTC
.	TRBJ1-2	TRBD1	TRBV18	CASSQIPTGGAHGYTF	TGTGCCAGCTCGCAAATACCGACAGGGGGCGCCCATGGCTACACCTTC
.	TRBJ2-7	TRBD2	TRBV18	CASSPPLGLAGFEQYF	TGTGCCAGCTCACCACCACTGGGACTAGCGGGATTCGAGCAGTACTTC
.	TRBJ2-5	TRBD2	TRBV30	CAWALMAGGETQYF	TGTGCCTGGGCCCTGATGGCGGGAGGAGAGACCCAGTACTTC
few	TRBJ2-1	TRBD2	TRBV6-5	CASSIYSGRSNEQFF	TGTGCCAGCAGTATCTATAGCGGGAGGTCGAATGAGCAGTTCTTC
.	TRBJ2-2	TRBD2	TRBV5-4	CASSGRAGTSSGELFF	TGTGCCAGCAGCGGTAGAGCTGGGACTAGCAGCGGGGAGCTGTTTTTT
.	TRBJ2-7	TRBD2	TRBV4-3	CASSQLAGGLYEQYF	TGCGCCAGCAGCCAGCTAGCGGGAGGCCTCTACGAGCAGTACTTC
.	TRBJ2-7	.	TRBV10-1	CALTRGYEQYF	TGCGCCCTGACTAGAGGCTACGAGCAGTACTTC
.	TRBJ1-1	.	TRBV30	CASAGGAGTMNTEAFF	TGTGCCTCCGCGGGAGGGGCCGGTACCATGAACACTGAAGCTTTCTTT
.	TRBJ1-4	.	TRBV30	CAWSVSLYATNEKLFF	TGTGCCTGGAGTGTGAGCCTGTATGCAACTAATGAAAAACTGTTTTTT
.	TRBJ2-1	TRBD2	TRBV30	CAWKGTSGSRINNEQFF	TGTGCCTGGAAAGGGACTAGCGGGTCTCGAATAAACAATGAGCAGTTCTTC
.	TRBJ2-7	.	TRBV5-5	CASSVPGYYEQYF	TGTGCCAGCAGCGTTCCGGGTTATTACGAGCAGTACTTC
.	TRBJ2-3	.	TRBV30	CAWSQRVDTQYF	TGTGCCTGGAGTCAAAGGGTGGATACGCAGTATTTT
.	TRBJ2-3	.	TRBV2	CASSPRFTDTQYF	TGTGCCAGCAGCCCCAGGTTCACAGATACGCAGTATTTT
.	TRBJ1-2	TRBD1	TRBV4-3	CASSQELQGAVGYTF	TGCGCCAGCAGCCAAGAGTTACAGGGGGCCGTTGGCTACACCTTC
.	TRBJ1-1	.	TRBV11-2	CASSPAGLEAFF	TGTGCCAGCAGCCCCGCGGGCTTAGAAGCTTTCTTT
.	TRBJ2-7	.	TRBV4-1	CASSLLGTYGYEQYF	TGCGCCAGCAGCCTACTCGGGACTTACGGGTACGAGCAGTACTTC
.	TRBJ1-2	TRBD1	TRBV5-1	CASSLEGTVYGYTF	TGCGCCAGCAGCTTGGAGGGGACAGTCTATGGCTACACCTTC
.	TRBJ2-2	TRBD2	TRBV6-4	CASSRTSSTGELFF	TGTGCCAGCTCAAGGACTAGCTCCACCGGGGAGCTGTTTTTT
.	TRBJ2-1	.	TRBV6-6	CASSWFNDNEQFF	TGTGCCAGCAGTTGGTTCAATGACAATGAGCAGTTCTTC
.	TRBJ1-2	TRBD1	TRBV28	CASSLMGGQGATRAGYTF	TGTGCCAGCAGTTTGATGGGTGGGCAGGGGGCGACGCGGGCTGGCTACACCTTC
.	TRBJ1-2	.	TRBV6-5	CASSYFTGKGGYTF	TGTGCCAGCAGTTACTTTACAGGGAAAGGTGGCTACACCTTC
.	TRBJ2-5	TRBD1	TRBV28	CASSGHRDRARETQYF	TGTGCCAGCAGTGGTCACCGGGACAGGGCCAGGGAGACCCAGTACTTC
.	TRBJ2-1	TRBD2	TRBV4-3	CASSQDPSGRAGYNEQFF	TGCGCCAGCAGCCAAGATCCTAGCGGGAGGGCCGGGTACAATGAGCAGTTCTTC
.	TRBJ1-6	.	TRBV2	CASSEAGPSSYNSPLHF	TGTGCCAGCAGTGAGGCAGGACCGAGCTCCTATAATTCACCCCTCCACTTT
.	TRBJ2-6	.	TRBV25-1	CASSVTGANVLTF	TGTGCCAGCAGTGTGACCGGGGCCAACGTCCTGACTTTC
.	TRBJ2-7	TRBD1	TRBV7-8	CASSPLVGTAVNPYEQYF	TGTGCCAGCAGCCCCCTAGTAGGGACAGCGGTGAATCCCTACGAGCAGTACTTC
.	TRBJ2-1	.	TRBV5-4	CASSRGANGEQFF	TGTGCCAGCAGCCGGGGGGCCAATGGTGAGCAGTTCTTC
.	TRBJ2-7	TRBD1	TRBV29-1	CSVQTRQGTSYEQYF	TGCAGCGTCCAAACTCGACAGGGGACTTCCTACGAGCAGTACTTC
.	TRBJ1-6	TRBD1	TRBV5-1	CASSLAGTGRSPLHF	TGCGCCAGCAGCTTAGCCGGGACAGGGCGTTCACCCCTCCACTTT
.	TRBJ1-2	TRBD1	TRBV2	CATEQGRDYGYTF	TGTGCCACAGAACAGGGGAGGGACTATGGCTACACCTTC
.	TRBJ2-7	.	TRBV6-5	CASSRGHAGSYEQYF	TGTGCCAGCAGCCGGGGACACGCTGGGTCCTACGAGCAGTACTTC
.	TRBJ2-5	TRBD1	TRBV5-1	CASSLITGEETQYF	TGCGCCAGCAGCCTAATCACAGGGGAAGAGACCCAGTACTTC
.	TRBJ2-2	TRBD2	TRBV19	CASIQSGRAYKTGELFF	TGTGCCAGTATCCAGAGCGGGAGGGCCTACAAAACCGGGGAGCTGTTTTTT
.	TRBJ2-4	TRBD2	TRBV7-9	CASSPDPGWEGIQYF	TGTGCCAGCAGCCCTGACCCGGGGTGGGAGGGCATTCAGTACTTC
.	TRBJ2-2	TRBD2	TRBV7-9	CASSLGEAGSTGELFF	TGTGCCAGCAGCTTAGGGGAAGCGGGAAGCACCGGGGAGCTGTTTTTT
.	TRBJ2-3	TRBD2	TRBV5-1	CASSLALTSGRATDTQYF	TGCGCCAGCAGCTTGGCCCTTACTAGCGGGAGGGCCACAGATACGCAGTATTTT
.	TRBJ1-1	.	TRBV18	CASSPPGPWDTEAFF	TGTGCCAGCTCTCCACCGGGACCTTGGGACACTGAAGCTTTCTTT
.	TRBJ2-2	.	TRBV12-5	CASGGGSNTGELFF	TGTGCTAGTGGGGGGGGATCGAACACCGGGGAGCTGTTTTTT
.	TRBJ2-2	.	TRBV18	CASSPQPNSKRLFF	TGTGCCAGCTCACCCCAACCCAATAGCAAGCGGCTGTTTTTT
few	TRBJ2-7	.	TRBV5-6	CASSLAGTSYEQYF	TGTGCCAGCAGCTTGGCCGGGACATCCTACGAGCAGTACTTC
.	TRBJ1-6	.	TRBV28	CASSHGGGAWNSPLHF	TGTGCCAGCAGCCACGGCGGGGGCGCCTGGAATTCACCCCTCCACTTT
.	TRBJ2-2	.	TRBV30	CAWSGGPGLSGELFF	TGTGCCTGGAGTGGGGGTCCGGGGTTATCCGGGGAGCTGTTTTTT
.	TRBJ2-7	.	TRBV28	CASSFRASESYEQYF	TGTGCCAGCAGTTTTAGGGCTAGCGAGTCCTACGAGCAGTACTTC